The entry that follows covers one T cell receptor (beta chain) sequence. Its antigen is currently unknown. Clones were sequenced by immunoSEQ multiplex PCR, and TCRdb holds only the in-frame ones, with some missing. The sample gives roughly 150,000 clones, 80% to 95% of which show up once; approximately 2.3% is in the top ten. This record belongs to a study of T cell responses to AZD1222 COVID-19 vaccine. Study conclusions and caveats: Seropositive at baseline were only a handful of AZD1222 recipients.

Germline V gene sequence: CDR1 SGHAT, CDR2 FQNNGV. Trimming pared 2 bases from V and 0 bases from J, leaving 10 bases between. CDR3 length: 15 residues. The clonotype comes from an adult in good health. The gene calls are TRBV11-2 and TRBJ1-2; a weak D match, TRBD1 (6 bases). The material sequenced was peripheral blood, taken on day 0 of AZD1222 vaccination. The CDR3 nucleotides read TGTGCCAGCAGCTTAAGGGGGGCAGCTAACTATGGCTACACCTTC. It translates to CASSLRGAANYGYTF. The full variable domain, in which reference TRBV11-2 and TRBJ1-2 provide the parts outside the CDR3, is EAGVAQSPRYKIIEKRQSVAFWCNPISGHATLYWYQQILGQGPKLLIQFQNNGVVDDSQLPKDRFSAERLKGVDSTLKIQPAKLEDSAVYLCASSLRGAANYGYTFGSGTRLTVV.